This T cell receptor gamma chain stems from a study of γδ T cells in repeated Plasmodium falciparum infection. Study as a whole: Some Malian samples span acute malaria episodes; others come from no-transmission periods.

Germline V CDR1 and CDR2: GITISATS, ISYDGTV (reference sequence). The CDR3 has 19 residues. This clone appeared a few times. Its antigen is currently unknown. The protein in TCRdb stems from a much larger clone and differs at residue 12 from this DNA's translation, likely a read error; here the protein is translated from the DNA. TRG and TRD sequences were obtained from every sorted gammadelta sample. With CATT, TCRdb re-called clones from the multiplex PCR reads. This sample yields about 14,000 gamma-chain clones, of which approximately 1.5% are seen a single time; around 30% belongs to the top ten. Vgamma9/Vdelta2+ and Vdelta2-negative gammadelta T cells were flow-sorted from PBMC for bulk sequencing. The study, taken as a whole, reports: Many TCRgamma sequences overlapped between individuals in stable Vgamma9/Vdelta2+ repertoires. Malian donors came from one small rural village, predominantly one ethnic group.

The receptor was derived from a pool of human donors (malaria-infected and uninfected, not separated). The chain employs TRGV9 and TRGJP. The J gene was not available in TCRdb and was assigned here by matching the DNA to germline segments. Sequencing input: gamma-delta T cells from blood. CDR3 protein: CALWEVHRPQEVGKKIKVF. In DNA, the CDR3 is TGTGCCTTGTGGGAGGTGCATCGCCCTCAAGAGGTGGGCAAAAAAATCAAGGTATTT.